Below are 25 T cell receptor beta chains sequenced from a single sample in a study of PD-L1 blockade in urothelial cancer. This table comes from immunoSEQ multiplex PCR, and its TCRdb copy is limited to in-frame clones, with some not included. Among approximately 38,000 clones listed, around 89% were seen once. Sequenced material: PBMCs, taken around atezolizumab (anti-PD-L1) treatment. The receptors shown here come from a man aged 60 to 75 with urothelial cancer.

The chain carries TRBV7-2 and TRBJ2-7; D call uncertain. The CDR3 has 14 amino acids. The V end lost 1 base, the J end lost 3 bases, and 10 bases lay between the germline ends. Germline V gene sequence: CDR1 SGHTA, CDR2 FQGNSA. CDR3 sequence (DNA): TGTGCCAGCAGCTTAGGATACCAGGTCTACGAGCAGTACTTC. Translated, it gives CASSLGYQVYEQYF.

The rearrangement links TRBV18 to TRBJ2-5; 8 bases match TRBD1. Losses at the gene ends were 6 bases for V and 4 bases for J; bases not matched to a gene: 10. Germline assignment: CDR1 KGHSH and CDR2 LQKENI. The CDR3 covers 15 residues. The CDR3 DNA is TGTGCCAGCTCGCGGGCAGGGGGCCTCGGAGAGACCCAGTACTTC. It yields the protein CASSRAGGLGETQYF. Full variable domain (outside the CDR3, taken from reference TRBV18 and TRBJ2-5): NAGVMQNPRHLVRRRGQEARLRCSPMKGHSHVYWYRQLPEEGLKFMVYLQKENIIDESGMPKERFSAEFPKEGPSILRIQQVVRGDSAAYFCASSRAGGLGETQYFGPGTRLLVL.

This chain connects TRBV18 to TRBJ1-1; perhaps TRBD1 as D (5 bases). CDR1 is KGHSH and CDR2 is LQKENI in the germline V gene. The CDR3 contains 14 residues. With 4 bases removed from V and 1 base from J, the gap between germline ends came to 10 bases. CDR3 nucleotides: TGTGCCAGCTCACAAGACAGATCGAACACTGAAGCTTTCTTT. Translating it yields CASSQDRSNTEAFF.

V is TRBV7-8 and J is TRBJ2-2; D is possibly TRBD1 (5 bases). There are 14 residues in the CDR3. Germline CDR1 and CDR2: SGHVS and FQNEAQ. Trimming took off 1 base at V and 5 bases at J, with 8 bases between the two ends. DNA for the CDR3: TGTGCCAGCAGCTTAGTCAGGGCTACCGGGGAGCTGTTTTTT. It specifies CASSLVRATGELFF. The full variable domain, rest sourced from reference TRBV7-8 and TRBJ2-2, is GAGVSQSPRYKVAKRGQDVALRCDPISGHVSLFWYQQALGQGPEFLTYFQNEAQLDKSGLPSDRFFAERPEGSVSTLKIQRTQQEDSAVYLCASSLVRATGELFFGEGSRLTVL.

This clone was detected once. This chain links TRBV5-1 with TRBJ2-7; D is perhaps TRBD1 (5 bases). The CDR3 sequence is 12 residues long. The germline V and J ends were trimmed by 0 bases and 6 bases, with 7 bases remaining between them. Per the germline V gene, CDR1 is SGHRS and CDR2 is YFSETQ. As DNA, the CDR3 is TGCGCCAGCAGCTTGGAGCAGGGCGAGCAGTACTTC. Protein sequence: CASSLEQGEQYF. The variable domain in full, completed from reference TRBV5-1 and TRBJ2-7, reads KAGVTQTPRYLIKTRGQQVTLSCSPISGHRSVSWYQQTPGQGLQFLFEYFSETQRNKGNFPGRFSGRQFSNSRSEMNVSTLELGDSALYLCASSLEQGEQYFGPGTRLTVT.

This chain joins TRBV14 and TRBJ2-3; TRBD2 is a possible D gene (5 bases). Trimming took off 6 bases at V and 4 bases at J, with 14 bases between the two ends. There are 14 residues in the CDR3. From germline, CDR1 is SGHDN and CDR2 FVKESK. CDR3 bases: TGTGCCAGCAGAGAAGAGGGTTCCGCAGATACGCAGTATTTT. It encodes CASREEGSADTQYF.

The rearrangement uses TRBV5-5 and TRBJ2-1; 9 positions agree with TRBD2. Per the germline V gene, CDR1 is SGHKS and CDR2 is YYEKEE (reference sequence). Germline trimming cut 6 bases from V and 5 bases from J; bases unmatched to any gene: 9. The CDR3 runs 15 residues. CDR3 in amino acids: CASTPRRGGNNEQFF. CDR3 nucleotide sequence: TGTGCCAGCACTCCCCGGCGGGGGGGAAACAATGAGCAGTTCTTC.

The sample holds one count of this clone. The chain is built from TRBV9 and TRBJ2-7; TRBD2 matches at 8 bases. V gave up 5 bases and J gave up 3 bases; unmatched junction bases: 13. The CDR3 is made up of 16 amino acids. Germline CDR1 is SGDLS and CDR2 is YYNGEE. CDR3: CASSLGAGDLGYEQYF. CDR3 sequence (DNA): TGTGCCAGCAGTCTGGGAGCGGGAGATCTGGGCTACGAGCAGTACTTC. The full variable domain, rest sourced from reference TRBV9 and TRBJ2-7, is DSGVTQTPKHLITATGQRVTLRCSPRSGDLSVYWYQQSLDQGLQFLIQYYNGEERAKGNILERFSAQQFPDLHSELNLSSLELGDSALYFCASSLGAGDLGYEQYFGPGTRLTVT.

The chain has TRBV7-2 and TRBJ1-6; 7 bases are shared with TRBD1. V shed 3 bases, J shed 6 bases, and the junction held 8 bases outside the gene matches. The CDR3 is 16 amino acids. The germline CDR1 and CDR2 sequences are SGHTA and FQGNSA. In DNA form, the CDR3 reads TGTGCCAGCAGCTTGTACTTCGGGACAGCTAATTCACCCCTCCACTTT. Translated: CASSLYFGTANSPLHF.

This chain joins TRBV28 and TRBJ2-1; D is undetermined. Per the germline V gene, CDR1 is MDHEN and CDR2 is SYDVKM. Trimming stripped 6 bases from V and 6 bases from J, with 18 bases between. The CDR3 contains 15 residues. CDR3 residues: CASSPLAASGNEQFF. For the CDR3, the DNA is TGTGCCAGCAGCCCCCTCGCCGCTTCGGGCAATGAGCAGTTCTTC.

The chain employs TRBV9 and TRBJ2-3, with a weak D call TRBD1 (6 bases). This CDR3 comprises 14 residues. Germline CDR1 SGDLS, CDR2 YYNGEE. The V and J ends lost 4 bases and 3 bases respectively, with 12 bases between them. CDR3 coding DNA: TGTGCCAGCAGCTCCAGACAGGAAACAGATACGCAGTATTTT. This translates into CASSSRQETDTQYF.

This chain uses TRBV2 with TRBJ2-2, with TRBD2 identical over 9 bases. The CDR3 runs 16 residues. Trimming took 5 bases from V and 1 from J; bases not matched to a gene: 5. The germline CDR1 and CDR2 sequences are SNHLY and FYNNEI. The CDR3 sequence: CASSLSGGGNTGELFF. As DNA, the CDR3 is TGTGCCAGCAGTCTTAGCGGGGGCGGGAACACCGGGGAGCTGTTTTTT. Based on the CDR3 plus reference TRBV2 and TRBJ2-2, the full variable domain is EPEVTQTPSHQVTQMGQEVILRCVPISNHLYFYWYRQILGQKVEFLVSFYNNEISEKSEIFDDQFSVERPDGSNFTLKIRSTKLEDSAMYFCASSLSGGGNTGELFFGEGSRLTVL.

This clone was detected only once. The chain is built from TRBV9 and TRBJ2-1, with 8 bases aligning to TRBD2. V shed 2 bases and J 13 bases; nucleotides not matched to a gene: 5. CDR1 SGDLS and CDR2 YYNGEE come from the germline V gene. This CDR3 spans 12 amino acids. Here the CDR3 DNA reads TGTGCCAGCAGCGTCGCGGCGGGGGGACAGTTCTTC. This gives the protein CASSVAAGGQFF.

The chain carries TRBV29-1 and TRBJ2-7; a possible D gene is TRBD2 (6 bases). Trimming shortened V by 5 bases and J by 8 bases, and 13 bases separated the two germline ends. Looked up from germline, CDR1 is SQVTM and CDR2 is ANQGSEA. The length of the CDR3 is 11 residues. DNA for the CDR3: TGCAGCGTTTCCCTAGCGTATAAGCAGTACTTC. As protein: CSVSLAYKQYF.

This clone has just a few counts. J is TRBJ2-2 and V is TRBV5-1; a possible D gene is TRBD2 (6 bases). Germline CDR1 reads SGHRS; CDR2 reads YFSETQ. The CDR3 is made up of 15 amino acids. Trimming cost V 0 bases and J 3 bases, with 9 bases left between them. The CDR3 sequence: CASSLGLVDTGELFF. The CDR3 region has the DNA TGCGCCAGCAGCTTGGGACTAGTTGACACCGGGGAGCTGTTTTTT.

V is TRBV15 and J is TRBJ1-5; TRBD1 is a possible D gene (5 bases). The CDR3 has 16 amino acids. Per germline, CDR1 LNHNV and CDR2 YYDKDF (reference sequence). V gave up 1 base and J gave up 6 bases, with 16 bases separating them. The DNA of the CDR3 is TGTGCCACCAGCAGAGTACATCAGGGTATGGGTCAGCCCCAGCATTTT. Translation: CATSRVHQGMGQPQHF. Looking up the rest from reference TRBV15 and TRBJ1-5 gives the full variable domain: DAMVIQNPRYQVTQFGKPVTLSCSQTLNHNVMYWYQQKSSQAPKLLFHYYDKDFNNEADTPDNFQSRRPNTSFCFLDIRSPGLGDTAMYLCATSRVHQGMGQPQHFGDGTRLSIL.

Here the CDR3 DNA reads TGCAGCGCCATTCCGGGACAGGGGACCTACGAGCAGTACTTC. Protein sequence: CSAIPGQGTYEQYF. This chain uses TRBV29-1 with TRBJ2-7, with 10 bases aligning to TRBD1. In germline, CDR1 is SQVTM, CDR2 ANQGSEA. This CDR3 is 14 amino acids long. V shed 7 bases and J 2 bases; nucleotides not matched to a gene: 8.

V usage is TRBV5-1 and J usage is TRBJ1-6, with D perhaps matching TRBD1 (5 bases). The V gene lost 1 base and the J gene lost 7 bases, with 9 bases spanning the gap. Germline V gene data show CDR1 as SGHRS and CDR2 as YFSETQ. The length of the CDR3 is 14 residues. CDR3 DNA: TGCGCCAGCAGCTTGTTCAAGGGGAATTCACCCCTCCACTTT. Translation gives CASSLFKGNSPLHF.

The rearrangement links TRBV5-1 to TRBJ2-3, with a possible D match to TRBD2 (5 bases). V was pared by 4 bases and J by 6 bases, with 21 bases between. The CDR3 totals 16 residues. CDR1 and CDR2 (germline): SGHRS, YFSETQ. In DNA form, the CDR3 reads TGCGCCAGCAGCCCTGGGCGTCCCCCGGAGGCGGATACGCAGTATTTT. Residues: CASSPGRPPEADTQYF.

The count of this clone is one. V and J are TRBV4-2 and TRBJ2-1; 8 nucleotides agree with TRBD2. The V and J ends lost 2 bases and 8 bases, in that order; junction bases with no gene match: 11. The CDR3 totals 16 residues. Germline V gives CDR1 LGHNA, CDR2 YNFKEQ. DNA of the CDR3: TGTGCCAGCAGCCAAAAACAAACGGGGGGGCCTCATGAGCAGTTCTTC. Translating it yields CASSQKQTGGPHEQFF.

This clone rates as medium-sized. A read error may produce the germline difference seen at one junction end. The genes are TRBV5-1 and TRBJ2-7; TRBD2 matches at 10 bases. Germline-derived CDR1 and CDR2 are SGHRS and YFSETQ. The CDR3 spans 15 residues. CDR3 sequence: CASTLGTSAKGEQYF. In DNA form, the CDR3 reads TGCGCCAGCACCTTGGGGACTAGCGCTAAAGGAGAGCAGTACTTC.

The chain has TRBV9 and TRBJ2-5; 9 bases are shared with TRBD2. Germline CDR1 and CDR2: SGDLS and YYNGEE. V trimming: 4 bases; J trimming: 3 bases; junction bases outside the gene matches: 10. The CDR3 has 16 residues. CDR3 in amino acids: CASSPRGREGKETQYF. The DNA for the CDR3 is TGTGCCAGCAGCCCGAGGGGGCGGGAGGGTAAAGAGACCCAGTACTTC.

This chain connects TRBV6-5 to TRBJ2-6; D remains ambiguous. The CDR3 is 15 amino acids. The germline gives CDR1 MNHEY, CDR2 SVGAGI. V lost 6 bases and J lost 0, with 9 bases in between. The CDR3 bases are TGTGCCAGCAGCCCGACTCTCTCTGGGGCCAACGTCCTGACTTTC. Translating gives CASSPTLSGANVLTF.

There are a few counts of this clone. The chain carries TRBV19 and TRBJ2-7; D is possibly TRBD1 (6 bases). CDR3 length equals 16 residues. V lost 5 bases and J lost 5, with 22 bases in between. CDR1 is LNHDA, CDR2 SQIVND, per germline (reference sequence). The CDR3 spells CASSSRTALNYNEQYF. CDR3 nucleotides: TGTGCCAGTAGTTCCCGGACAGCTCTGAACTATAACGAGCAGTACTTC.

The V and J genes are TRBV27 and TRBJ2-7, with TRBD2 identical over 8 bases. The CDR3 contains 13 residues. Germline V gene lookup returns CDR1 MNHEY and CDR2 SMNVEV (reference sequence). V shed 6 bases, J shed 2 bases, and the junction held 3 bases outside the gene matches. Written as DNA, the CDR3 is TGTGCCAGCAGCCCGGGAGGGCCCTACGAGCAGTACTTC. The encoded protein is CASSPGGPYEQYF.